The source of this TCR beta chain is a study of T cell responses to AZD1222 COVID-19 vaccine. Study summary: Both about-4-week and about-12-week second-dose recipients were combined.

In regard to this clone: Its antigen remains unidentified.

Profiled with immunoSEQ multiplex PCR; TCRdb holds only in-frame clones, not every one. The sample shows 150,000 or so clones, under 95% of them seen only once. Study results and caveats: Repertoire sampling occurred only after the peak T cell response. Nearly half of the spike-specific TCRs reportedly recognize variant regions that carry no mutations.

V was shortened by 6 bases and J by 1 base, with 8 bases between the two germline ends. This CDR3 has 13 amino acids. The material was peripheral blood, obtained on day 0 of AZD1222 vaccination. The rearrangement uses TRBV12-3 or TRBV12-4 and TRBJ2-3; unclear D gene. The source of this sequence is an adult in good health. In nucleotides, the CDR3 is TGTGCCAGCAGGGGTGCAGGCACAGATACGCAGTATTTT. Amino acids: CASRGAGTDTQYF.